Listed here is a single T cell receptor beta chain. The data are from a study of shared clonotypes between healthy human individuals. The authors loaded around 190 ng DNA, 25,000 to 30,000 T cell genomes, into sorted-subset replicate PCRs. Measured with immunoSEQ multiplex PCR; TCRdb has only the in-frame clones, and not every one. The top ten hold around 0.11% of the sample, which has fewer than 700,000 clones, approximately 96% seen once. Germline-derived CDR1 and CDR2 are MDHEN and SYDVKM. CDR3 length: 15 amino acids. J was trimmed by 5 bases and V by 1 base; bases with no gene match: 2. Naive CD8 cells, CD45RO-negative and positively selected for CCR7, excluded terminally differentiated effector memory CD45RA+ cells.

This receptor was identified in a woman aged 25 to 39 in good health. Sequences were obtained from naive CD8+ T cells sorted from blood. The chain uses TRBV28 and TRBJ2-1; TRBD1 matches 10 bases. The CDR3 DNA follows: TGTGCCAGCAGTTTATTGACAGGGGGCCACAATGAGCAGTTCTTC. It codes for CASSLLTGGHNEQFF.